One and the same sample provided the 5 T cell receptor beta chains below, sequenced in a study of molecular identifiers for immune sequencing clone quantification. TCRdb itself ran the PCR reads through MiXCR, one entry per CDR3 protein. The sample includes over 85,000 distinct CDR3 sequences, roughly 23% of them seen just once. Specimen: naive CD8+ T cells from blood, with Jurkat cell RNA spiked in. Subset denoted: FACS-sorted CD8+CD4-CCR7+CD45RA+ naive T cells. These receptor sequences come from a human donor in good health. Some libraries in this study had Jurkat cell RNA spiked in.

This clonotype was found many times. The chain employs TRBV4-3 and TRBJ2-1; 10 bases are shared with TRBD2. The CDR3 sequence is 15 residues long. The germline gives CDR1 LGHNA, CDR2 YSLEER. Losses at the gene ends were 4 bases for V and 10 bases for J; bases not matched to a gene: 10. DNA for the CDR3: TGCGCCAGCAGCCCCCCGGGACTAGCGATTCAGGAGCAGTTCTTC. It codes for CASSPPGLAIQEQFF.

Comments on this clonotype: A much larger clone differs by one base, so this may be a read error. The chain is built from TRBV14 and TRBJ2-5; 7 positions match TRBD1. This CDR3 spans 17 amino acids. From germline, CDR1 is SGHDN and CDR2 FVKESK. The CDR3 region has the DNA TGTGCCTGCAGCCAAGATCCGGTTGGCAGGGGGTCTGAGACCCAGTACTTC. Protein: CACSQDPVGRGSETQYF.

This clonotype has more than one count but fewer than ten. The rearrangement joins TRBV6-1 to TRBJ2-7; D uncertain. V was clipped by 0 bases and J by 0 bases, with 15 bases between them. The CDR3 is made up of 17 amino acids. Per the germline V gene, CDR1 is MNHNS and CDR2 is SASEGT. DNA for the CDR3: TGTGCCAGCAGTGAAGCGGCCCTCGGGTATAGCTCCTACGAGCAGTACTTC. It translates to CASSEAALGYSSYEQYF.

This clonotype was found many times. This chain connects TRBV6-5 to TRBJ1-3, with D uncertain. The CDR3 length is 13 residues. With 0 bases removed from V and 7 bases from J, the gap between germline ends came to 7 bases. Germline CDR1 reads MNHEY; CDR2 reads SVGAGI. The CDR3 DNA reads TGTGCCAGCAGTTACTCTAGAGGGAACACCATATATTTT. It encodes CASSYSRGNTIYF.

The chain employs TRBV7-9 and TRBJ2-1; D is unresolved. This CDR3 has 13 amino acids. CDR1 and CDR2 (germline): SEHNR, FQNEAQ (reference sequence). V lost 8 bases to trimming and J lost 8 bases, with 16 bases between them. CDR3: CASLSENYDEQFF. CDR3 bases: TGTGCCAGCTTGTCGGAGAATTACGATGAGCAGTTCTTC.